Presented here are 21 T cell receptor beta chains from one specimen sequenced in a study of CD8+ T cells in alopecia areata. Treatment indicated: oral pan-JAK inhibitor, 5-10 mg twice daily. In each case, RNA was isolated and then reverse transcribed into cDNA as the sequencing template. TCRdb keeps only in-frame clones here, not all; method: immunoSEQ multiplex PCR. Among some 180,000 clones listed, about 55% were seen once. The sequenced sample was CD8+ T cells sorted from blood, obtained at week 24, from a patient treated with tofacitinib. These receptors came from a human donor with alopecia areata.

This clone was picked up a small number of times. This rearrangement joins TRBV15 to TRBJ2-2; D is possibly TRBD1 (6 bases). Deletions cut 1 base from V and 0 bases from J, with 9 bases between. Germline V gene data show CDR1 as LNHNV and CDR2 as YYDKDF (reference sequence). The CDR3 totals 16 residues. CDR3 region: CATSRVRGTNTGELFF. The DNA for the CDR3 is TGTGCCACCAGCAGAGTGAGGGGGACGAACACCGGGGAGCTGTTTTTT.

The table lists this clone with many counts. The V and J genes are TRBV7-9 and TRBJ2-3; D remains unclear. V lost 1 base and J 4 bases, leaving 9 bases between the germline ends. The germline CDR1 and CDR2 sequences are SEHNR and FQNEAQ (reference sequence). The CDR3 contains 14 residues. For the CDR3, the DNA is TGTGCCAGCAGCTTAGGACGGGTGGCAGATACGCAGTATTTT. Translating gives CASSLGRVADTQYF.

This clone was seen a handful of times. Other nucleotide sequences from this sample produce the same CDR3. V gene TRBV29-1 combines with J gene TRBJ2-2; D gene ambiguous. The CDR3 loop spans 11 amino acids. The V and J ends lost 1 base and 8 bases respectively, with 5 bases between them. Germline V CDR1 and CDR2: SQVTM, ANQGSEA. CDR3 sequence: CSVEASGELFF. CDR3 sequence (DNA): TGCAGCGTTGAAGCTTCAGGGGAGCTGTTTTTT.

The V and J genes are TRBV6-6 and TRBJ1-1; 8 bases fit TRBD1. Unmatched junction bases numbered 6, after V lost 7 bases and J lost 5 bases. Per germline, CDR1 MNHNY and CDR2 SVGAGI (reference sequence). There are 13 residues in the CDR3. The CDR3 DNA is TGTGCCAGCATTCTACAGGGGGGGACTGAAGCTTTCTTT. This sequence encodes CASILQGGTEAFF.

This rearrangement joins TRBV21-1 to TRBJ2-4. TRBV21-1 is labeled a pseudogene. The CDR3 consists of 14 residues. CDR3 region: CASSKFKGVDIQYF. CDR3 DNA: TGTGCCAGCAGCAAATTCAAGGGTGTGGACATTCAGTACTTC.

The V and J genes are TRBV9 and TRBJ1-1; 7 positions agree with TRBD1. V lost 4 bases, J lost 4 bases, and 7 bases stayed unmatched. The germline V gene encodes CDR1 SGDLS and CDR2 YYNGEE. The CDR3 is 14 residues long. DNA for the CDR3: TGTGCCAGCAGCCCAGAGGGACAGAGCACTGAAGCTTTCTTT. It codes for CASSPEGQSTEAFF. Filled out from reference TRBV9 and TRBJ1-1, the complete variable domain reads DSGVTQTPKHLITATGQRVTLRCSPRSGDLSVYWYQQSLDQGLQFLIQYYNGEERAKGNILERFSAQQFPDLHSELNLSSLELGDSALYFCASSPEGQSTEAFFGQGTRLTVV.

V and J are TRBV7-9 and TRBJ2-7; 8 nucleotides line up with TRBD1. There are 16 residues in the CDR3. Germline lookup yields CDR1 SEHNR and CDR2 FQNEAQ (reference sequence). The V and J ends lost 4 bases and 0 bases, in that order; junction bases with no gene match: 8. CDR3: CASSSSRQGNSYEQYF. CDR3 bases: TGTGCCAGCAGCTCATCCAGACAGGGGAACTCCTACGAGCAGTACTTC.

This clone was found a few times. The chain couples TRBV9 to TRBJ1-1; D not certain. The germline gives CDR1 SGDLS, CDR2 YYNGEE. The V end was cut by 0 bases, the J end by 5 bases, with 14 bases between. The CDR3 loop spans 15 amino acids. The CDR3 region is CASSVDLRMGTEAFF. Written as DNA, the CDR3 is TGTGCCAGCAGCGTAGACCTCCGGATGGGGACTGAAGCTTTCTTT.

A few counts support this clone. V and J are TRBV30 and TRBJ2-1, with TRBD1 as a possible D gene (8 bases). The CDR3 spans 13 residues. The ends were cut back, 0 bases at V and 7 bases at J, with 10 bases in the middle. Germline V lookup: CDR1 GTSNPN, CDR2 SVGIG (reference sequence). The CDR3 DNA sequence: TGTGCCTGGAGTGTACAGGGGGGGAATGAGCAGTTCTTC. Its translation: CAWSVQGGNEQFF.

This clone was observed once. The rearrangement joins TRBV30 to TRBJ2-1; D is undetermined. Germline values: CDR1 GTSNPN, CDR2 SVGIG (reference sequence). The V gene lost 5 bases and the J gene lost 8 bases, with 10 bases spanning the gap. The CDR3 is 11 amino acids. The CDR3: CAWGPWDEQFF. CDR3 in DNA: TGTGCCTGGGGCCCCTGGGATGAGCAGTTCTTC.

J is TRBJ2-5 and V is TRBV27; tentatively, D is TRBD1 (5 bases). CDR3 length equals 12 residues. Per the germline V gene, CDR1 is MNHEY and CDR2 is SMNVEV (reference sequence). The V gene lost 9 bases and the J gene lost 0 bases, with 8 bases spanning the gap. The CDR3 loop is CASWGNQETQYF. The CDR3 nucleotides are TGTGCCAGTTGGGGCAACCAAGAGACCCAGTACTTC.

This sequence joins TRBV6-6 and TRBJ2-1, with D possibly matching TRBD1 (5 bases). The CDR3 loop spans 14 amino acids. V was clipped by 7 bases and J by 1 base, with 11 bases between them. CDR1 is MNHNY, CDR2 SVGAGI, per germline (reference sequence). Written as DNA, the CDR3 is TGTGCCAGCATGAGAACAGGATCCTACAATGAGCAGTTCTTC. Encoded protein: CASMRTGSYNEQFF.

The chain uses TRBV7-2 and TRBJ2-7; 9 nucleotides agree with TRBD2. The CDR3 totals 15 residues. The V gene's germline CDR1 is SGHTA and CDR2 FQGNSA. The trim removed 6 bases at V and 2 bases at J, leaving 8 bases unmatched. The CDR3: CASSFTSGYTYEQYF. CDR3 DNA: TGTGCCAGCAGTTTTACTAGCGGGTACACCTACGAGCAGTACTTC.

The V call is TRBV13, the J call TRBJ2-1, with 7 bases lining up with TRBD1. The CDR3 has 16 residues. The V gene end was trimmed by 3 bases and the J gene end by 2 bases; junction bases not matched to a gene: 7. The germline V gene encodes CDR1 PRHDT and CDR2 FYEKMQ (reference sequence). The CDR3 is CASSFLGQGAYNEQFF. As DNA, the CDR3 is TGTGCCAGCAGCTTTCTGGGGCAGGGGGCCTACAATGAGCAGTTCTTC.

In this sample, this clone turned up a few times. Written as DNA, the CDR3 is TGTGCCAGCAGCTGGGGACGGACAATACGCCACGAGCAGTACTTC. Protein sequence: CASSWGRTIRHEQYF. The genes are TRBV5-6 and TRBJ2-7; either TRBD1 or TRBD2 may supply D (5 bases each). CDR1 is SGHDT, CDR2 YYEEEE, per germline. The CDR3 is 15 residues long. V was shortened by 3 bases and J by 5 bases, with 18 bases between the two germline ends.

The sample holds a few counts of this clone. The chain links TRBV30 to TRBJ1-2; a possible D gene is TRBD1 (6 bases). There are 13 residues in the CDR3. Germline V gene sequence: CDR1 GTSNPN, CDR2 SVGIG (reference sequence). The DNA for the CDR3 is TGTGCATGTAATACAGGGATCAACTATGGCTACACCTTC. This codes for CACNTGINYGYTF.

V usage is TRBV7-3 and J usage is TRBJ2-3, with D possibly being TRBD2 (6 bases). The ends were cut back, 1 base at V and 0 bases at J, with 8 bases in the middle. Germline CDR1 SGHTA, CDR2 FQGTGA. The CDR3 covers 15 residues. The CDR3 bases are TGTGCCAGCAGCTTAATTGCGGGGAGCACAGATACGCAGTATTTT. It codes for CASSLIAGSTDTQYF.

The chain couples TRBV30 to TRBJ1-4, with D uncertain. Germline V gene data show CDR1 as GTSNPN and CDR2 as SVGIG (reference sequence). This CDR3 contains 12 residues. V was shortened by 7 bases and J by 6 bases, with 12 bases between the two germline ends. The CDR3: CAFDWDYEKLFF. The CDR3 region has the DNA TGTGCCTTCGACTGGGATTATGAAAAACTGTTTTTT.

This chain joins TRBV5-6 and TRBJ2-5; the D call may be TRBD1 or TRBD2 (6 bases each). The germline V gene encodes CDR1 SGHDT and CDR2 YYEEEE. Trimming pared 4 bases from V and 4 bases from J, leaving 14 bases between. The CDR3 consists of 14 residues. The CDR3 is CASSPPGAGETQYF. The CDR3 DNA reads as TGTGCCAGCAGCCCCCCGGGGGCGGGAGAGACCCAGTACTTC.

To note about this clone: The sample holds other DNA sequences that translate to the same CDR3. This rearrangement joins TRBV4-3 to TRBJ2-1, with TRBD2 matching 7 bases. Germline CDR1 reads LGHNA; CDR2 reads YSLEER. V trimming: 0 bases; J trimming: 8 bases; junction bases outside the gene matches: 1. The CDR3 runs to 13 residues. CDR3 in amino acids: CASSQDRGDEQFF. The CDR3 region has the DNA TGCGCCAGCAGCCAAGATCGGGGGGATGAGCAGTTCTTC.

This chain links TRBV4-1 with TRBJ2-7; a possible D gene is TRBD1 (6 bases). This CDR3 contains 19 residues. The germline gives CDR1 MGHRA, CDR2 YSYEKL. V lost 0 bases and J 0 bases, leaving 21 bases between the germline ends. CDR3 sequence: CASSQDTPGHESPSYEQYF. CDR3 nucleotides: TGCGCCAGCAGCCAAGATACCCCGGGACACGAGTCGCCCTCCTACGAGCAGTACTTC.